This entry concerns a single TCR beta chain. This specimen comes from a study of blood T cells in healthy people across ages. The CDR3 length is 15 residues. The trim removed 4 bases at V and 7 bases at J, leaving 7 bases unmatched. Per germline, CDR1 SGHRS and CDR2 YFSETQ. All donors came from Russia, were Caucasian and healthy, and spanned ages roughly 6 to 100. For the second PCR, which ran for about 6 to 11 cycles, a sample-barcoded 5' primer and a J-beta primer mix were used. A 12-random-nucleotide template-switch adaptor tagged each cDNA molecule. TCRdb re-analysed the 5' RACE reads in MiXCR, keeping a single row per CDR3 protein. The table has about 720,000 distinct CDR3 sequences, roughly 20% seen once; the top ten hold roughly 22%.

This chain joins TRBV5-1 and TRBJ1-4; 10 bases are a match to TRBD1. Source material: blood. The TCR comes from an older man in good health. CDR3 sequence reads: CASSGTGDKTEKLFF. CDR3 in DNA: TGCGCCAGCAGCGGGACAGGGGACAAGACTGAAAAACTGTTTTTT.